These T cell receptor beta chains were read from a single sample in a study of shared clonotypes between healthy human individuals. Repertoires were generated with immunoSEQ multiplex PCR, while TCRdb's copy carries only in-frame clones and drops some. The table shows 800,000 to 1,200,000 clones, with approximately 78% occurring only once. Specimen: memory CD4+ T cells from PBMCs. Every receptor here comes from a man aged 18 to 29 in good health. Some clones in this sample may be carry-over from other donors' samples. Each CDR3 is given with its conserved first and last residue. A D gene is named only where the DNA matches it firmly. Not every row has a clone size; where given, it reads once, few, many or a size class.

j_gene | v_gene | d_gene | abundance | len | CDR3nt | CDR3aa
TRBJ1-2 | TRBV6-5 | TRBD1 | . | 14 | TGTGCCAGCAGCCGGGGGACAGTCAACTATGGCTACACCTTC | CASSRGTVNYGYTF
TRBJ2-5 | TRBV15 | TRBD1 | . | 15 | TGTGCCACCAGCAGAGCCCAGGGGGAGTGGGAGACCCAGTACTTC | CATSRAQGEWETQYF
TRBJ2-3 | TRBV28 | . | . | 15 | TGTGCCAGCAGACCAGGGGGGGGAGGCACAGATACGCAGTATTTT | CASRPGGGGTDTQYF
TRBJ1-5 | TRBV27 | . | . | 14 | TGTGCCAGCAGATCCGGGGGGAGCAATCAGCCCCAGCATTTT | CASRSGGSNQPQHF
TRBJ2-5 | TRBV28 | . | . | 14 | TGTGCCAGCACCCCCGGAGGGTCACAAGAGACCCAGTACTTC | CASTPGGSQETQYF
TRBJ1-2 | TRBV5-1 | . | . | 13 | TGCGCCAGCAGCTTCACAGGGTTGGATGGCTACACCTTC | CASSFTGLDGYTF
TRBJ2-3 | TRBV14 | . | few | 11 | TGTGCCAGCAGCCATTTCGATACGCAGTATTTT | CASSHFDTQYF
TRBJ2-5 | TRBV5-1 | TRBD1 | . | 13 | TGCGCCAGCTTCCGGACAGGGGAAGAGACCCAGTACTTC | CASFRTGEETQYF
TRBJ2-7 | TRBV27 | TRBD1 | . | 16 | TGTGCCAGCAGATCACCGGGACAGGGCCTTGTAGGCGAGCAGTACTTC | CASRSPGQGLVGEQYF
TRBJ2-7 | TRBV12-2 | . | . | 14 | TGTGCAAGTCGCTTAGCCCCGTGCGGCTACGAGCAGTACTTC | CASRLAPCGYEQYF
TRBJ2-1 | TRBV4-1 | TRBD2 | few | 16 | TGCGCCAGCAGCCAACCCGGGACTAGCGGGTCCAATGAGCAGTTCTTC | CASSQPGTSGSNEQFF
TRBJ2-5 | TRBV15 | . | once | 14 | TGTGCCACCAGCAGAGCTAGCTACCAAGAGACCCAGTACTTC | CATSRASYQETQYF
TRBJ1-2 | TRBV28 | . | . | 14 | TGTGCCAGCAGCCTCTACCAATTGCTATATGGCTACACCTTC | CASSLYQLLYGYTF
TRBJ1-1 | TRBV4-1 | . | . | 15 | TGCGCCAGCAGCCAACCGACAGGAAAGAACACTGAAGCTTTCTTT | CASSQPTGKNTEAFF
TRBJ1-2 | TRBV29-1 | . | . | 13 | TGCAGCGTTCAGAATCCGTTAAACTATGGCTACACCTTC | CSVQNPLNYGYTF
TRBJ1-4 | TRBV5-1 | . | . | 14 | TGCGCCAGCAGCTCACCAGGGACTAATGAAAAACTGTTTTTT | CASSSPGTNEKLFF
TRBJ2-7 | TRBV11-2 | . | few | 14 | TGTGCCAGCACCAAGTCAGGGGATTCCTACGAGCAGTACTTC | CASTKSGDSYEQYF
TRBJ2-3 | TRBV5-4 | . | . | 14 | TGTGCCAGCAGCTTTGGGGGCCGCACAGATACGCAGTATTTT | CASSFGGRTDTQYF
TRBJ1-2 | TRBV9 | TRBD1 | . | 15 | TGTGCCAGCAGCGTATCTAAGGGGGCCTTCGCTGGCTACACCTTC | CASSVSKGAFAGYTF
TRBJ1-4 | TRBV7-2 | . | . | 15 | TGTGCCAGCAGCTCGACAGGTCAAAGGGGTGAAAAACTGTTTTTT | CASSSTGQRGEKLFF
TRBJ2-3 | TRBV10-3 | TRBD2 | . | 15 | TGTGCCATCAGTGAGACCCCTAGCGGGGCAGATACGCAGTATTTT | CAISETPSGADTQYF
TRBJ2-2 | TRBV5-1 | . | . | 14 | TGCGCCAGCAGCTTGTATGTGGGAACCGGGGAGCTGTTTTTT | CASSLYVGTGELFF
TRBJ2-1 | TRBV7-3 | . | . | 14 | TGTGCCAGCAGCCCCACGGGGGCGGGCAATGAACAGTTCTTC | CASSPTGAGNEQFF
TRBJ2-3 | TRBV18 | . | few | 16 | TGTGCCAGCTCAACCAGGCAGGCCGCCAGCACAGATACGCAGTATTTT | CASSTRQAASTDTQYF
TRBJ1-1 | TRBV18 | . | many | 14 | TGTGCCAGCTCAGTAGGCAGGGTAAACACTGAAGCTTTCTTT | CASSVGRVNTEAFF
TRBJ2-1 | TRBV11-2 | . | . | 13 | TGTGCCAGCAGCAAAGAGGCGTACAATGAGCAGTTCTTC | CASSKEAYNEQFF
TRBJ2-7 | TRBV5-1 | TRBD1 | . | 16 | TGCGCCAGCAGCTCCGCTCCTGGGACAGGTTCCTACGAGCAGTACTTC | CASSSAPGTGSYEQYF
TRBJ2-7 | TRBV6-5 | . | few | 15 | TGTGCCAGCAGCCGCGCGGACTGGCAAACCTACGAGCAGTACTTC | CASSRADWQTYEQYF
TRBJ1-3 | TRBV2 | TRBD1 | . | 14 | TGTGCCAGCAGGGTGGACAGGCCTGGAAACACCATATATTTT | CASRVDRPGNTIYF
TRBJ1-5 | TRBV4-3 | . | . | 17 | TGCGCCAGCAGCCAAGAACGTGGCAGGCCGGGCAATCAGCCCCAGCATTTT | CASSQERGRPGNQPQHF
TRBJ2-1 | TRBV12-5 | . | once | 14 | TGTGCTAGTGGTTTGGACTCCGTGGGGGGACAGCAGTTCTTC | CASGLDSVGGQQFF
TRBJ2-2 | TRBV7-2 | . | once | 15 | TGTGCCAGCAGCTTCCCCCTCGGGGGCACCGGGGAGCTGTTTTTT | CASSFPLGGTGELFF